This entry concerns a single T cell receptor (beta chain). Germline assignment: CDR1 SGDLS and CDR2 YYNGEE. The CDR3 length is 15 residues. Trimming took 3 bases from V and 4 from J; bases not matched to a gene: 6. Unique molecular identifiers were present on the cDNA, and a universal primer site came from template switching. One entry per CDR3 protein, called by TCRdb with MiXCR from the 5' RACE reads. The data show roughly 500,000 distinct CDR3 sequences, roughly 21% seen once. This entry belongs to a study of identical twins. This sample was shared with a second study, whose subject was T cells expressing NK-cell markers. That work contributes: An anti-gamma-delta TCR antibody restricted sorting to alpha-beta TCR T cells in several experiments. Dominance of the CD3+CD56-NKG2C+ fraction by these clonotypes also held in several donors.

The origin of this receptor is a woman younger than 35 in good health. The material sequenced was CD4+ T cells sorted from blood. The chain is built from TRBV9 and TRBJ2-7, with TRBD2 matching 11 bases. The CDR3 loop is CASSAKLAGDYEQYF. CDR3 bases: TGTGCCAGCAGCGCCAAACTAGCGGGGGATTACGAGCAGTACTTC.